This TCR beta chain was identified in a study of cytomegalovirus exposure and HLA in healthy donors. Study outcomes and limitations: The study labeled around 160 TCR beta chains cytomegalovirus-associated. Relative to equally common others, HLA-associated TCR beta chains showed greater clonal expansion in a later analysis.

Primers included in the PCR were 60 Vbeta and 13 Jbeta primers. Some clones are missing from TCRdb's copy, which holds only in-frame ones; the method was immunoSEQ multiplex PCR. The table includes about 160,000 clones, about 71% detected once. This clone was seen only once. The antigen is unknown. V dropped 0 bases and J dropped 1 base, with 9 bases sitting between them. The CDR3 is made up of 15 amino acids. Germline V gene data show CDR1 as LGHNA and CDR2 as YSLEER. Sequenced material: PBMCs. The chain joins TRBV4-3 to TRBJ1-2, with D tentatively TRBD1 (5 bases). The clonotype was recovered from a woman in her 40s in good health and CMV-seropositive. This CDR3 reads CASSQDPGINYGYTF. As DNA, the CDR3 is TGCGCCAGCAGCCAAGATCCAGGGATTAACTATGGCTACACCTTC.